One sample yielded the 3 T cell receptor beta chains listed below, sequenced in a study of blood T cell repertoires in COVID-19. The table came from immunoSEQ multiplex PCR; TCRdb's copy has only in-frame clones and leaves some out. The repertoire consists of hundreds of thousands of clones, with roughly 85% occurring once and the leading ten covering more than 1.4%. Sequencing used peripheral blood. These receptor sequences come from a woman aged 25 to 39 with active or convalescent COVID-19.

The chain combines TRBV7-9 with TRBJ1-1; D is uncertain. CDR1 is SEHNR, CDR2 FQNEAQ, per germline (reference sequence). The CDR3 runs to 14 residues. V was cut by 3 bases and J by 1 base, with 9 bases left in between. The CDR3 protein is CASSFGDGNTEAFF. Written as DNA, the CDR3 is TGTGCCAGCAGCTTCGGGGATGGGAACACTGAAGCTTTCTTT.

V gene TRBV6-5 combines with J gene TRBJ2-7, with 9 bases lining up with TRBD2. This CDR3 comprises 15 residues. The germline gives CDR1 MNHEY, CDR2 SVGAGI. V lost 2 bases, J lost 2 bases, and 4 bases stayed unmatched. The CDR3 is CASSYAGGPTYEQYF. DNA for the CDR3: TGTGCCAGCAGTTACGCGGGAGGGCCGACCTACGAGCAGTACTTC.

The chain carries TRBV7-9 and TRBJ2-7; D not certain. The CDR3 is 13 residues long. Germline-derived CDR1 and CDR2 are SEHNR and FQNEAQ (reference sequence). V lost 2 bases and J lost 6, with 11 bases in between. The CDR3 sequence is CASSLIPTVEQYF. As DNA, the CDR3 is TGTGCCAGCAGCTTAATTCCTACTGTCGAGCAGTACTTC.